This is a list of T cell receptor beta chains from one sample in a study of tumor and adjacent non-tumor tissue in lung cancer. MiXCR, run by TCRdb on the multiplex PCR reads, gives a single entry per CDR3 protein. The table has 200,000 or so distinct CDR3 sequences, roughly 70% seen once. The sequenced sample consisted of lung tumor tissue. The receptors stem from a man aged 55 to 70 with non-small cell lung cancer. The conserved cysteine and the conserved F or W are not part of the CDR3 here.

TRBJ2-5,TRBV20-1,SALPGQGMRETQY
TRBJ2-5,TRBV29-1,SGERPQLWTQY
TRBJ2-1,TRBV11-3,ASDTSGTRMHNEQF
TRBJ1-4,TRBV6-2/TRBV6-3,ASSYREARDEKLF
TRBJ2-7,TRBV7-8,ASSLMGGAPYEQY
TRBJ2-2,TRBV12-3/TRBV12-4,VSSLWSSVANTVELF
TRBJ2-1,TRBV5-5,ASSRPGQKPYNEQF
TRBJ2-3,TRBV6-1,TSSGRWEGGTQY
TRBJ1-2,TRBV11-2,ASSSDGTGNYGDT
TRBJ1-2,TRBV6-2/TRBV6-3,ASSWDRGGGYT
TRBJ2-1,TRBV20-1,GARILGGDKYNEQF
TRBJ2-7,TRBV6-1,ASRSFYEQY
TRBJ1-1,TRBV6-5,ASKTRDRSLAF
TRBJ2-1,TRBV5-6,ASSRLRGNEQF
TRBJ2-6,TRBV12-3/TRBV12-4,ASTPGLAGGVSGANVLA
TRBJ2-7,TRBV12-5,VSGEQDYEQY
TRBJ1-5,TRBV20-1,SASSGPANQPQH
TRBJ2-7,TRBV11-3,ASSLASRAYEQY
TRBJ1-4,TRBV29-1,SVYGTGESKMF
TRBJ1-4,TRBV6-5,TSMDSDDNEKLF
TRBJ2-3,TRBV11-2,TSKLAGVTDKQY
TRBJ1-2,TRBV12-3/TRBV12-4,ARSPGQGGYT
TRBJ2-1,TRBV11-2,ASSLNPSLGAEQF
TRBJ2-5,TRBV11-2,ASSSIGEERQY
TRBJ2-5,TRBV20-1,SASKLAGGPRVTQY
TRBJ2-1,TRBV20-1,NARDLTSVIPHEQF
TRBJ2-2,TRBV11-3,ASSPRYFYGTGELF
TRBJ2-1,TRBV4-2,AISQDSNEQF
TRBJ2-1,TRBV12-3/TRBV12-4,ASRKNSHYNEQF
TRBJ2-3,TRBV12-3/TRBV12-4,ASSSGTSGRGPTDMQY
TRBJ1-2,TRBV20-1,SARDQDRGPGYGYT
TRBJ2-5,TRBV11-2,ASSLDLELEGQETQY
TRBJ2-2,TRBV11-2,ASSLVANVELF
TRBJ2-5,TRBV12-3/TRBV12-4,ASSLGTGGVKTQY
TRBJ1-4,TRBV20-1,SVKDDRSDEKLF
TRBJ1-1,TRBV4-1,TSNQRTGEGSTEAF
TRBJ2-3,TRBV20-1,SARDSILLAGVIRPDTQY
TRBJ1-1,TRBV10-1,AGSEGDPQAEAF
TRBJ1-1,TRBV7-8,ASSREGANTEAF
TRBJ2-5,TRBV20-1,SVNSGDLQETQY
TRBJ2-7,TRBV20-1,SVNSGSYEQY
TRBJ2-5,TRBV29-1,SVRRPKETQY
TRBJ1-2,TRBV20-1,SAPPGQGSNYGYT
TRBJ2-7,TRBV11-1,ASIMDRGRDEQY
TRBJ1-6,TRBV25-1,ASSDDIAQPLH
TRBJ2-1,TRBV10-1,AGSAGTSRNEQL
TRBJ1-1,TRBV6-1,ASSEWVTEAF
TRBJ1-2,TRBV29-1,SVEDRGGGYT